Presented here are 21 T cell receptor beta chains from one specimen sequenced in a study of T cell responses to AZD1222 COVID-19 vaccine. Profiling relied on immunoSEQ multiplex PCR, and the TCRdb table lists in-frame clones only, not all of them. The sample consists of about 60,000 clones, 70% to 80% of them appearing once. The sequenced sample was peripheral blood, obtained 28 days after the second AZD1222 dose. These receptors all stem from an adult who received the AZD1222 COVID-19 vaccine.

This clone was observed a few times. V gene TRBV28 combines with J gene TRBJ1-6; D gene uncertain. Trimming took off 7 bases at V and 2 bases at J, with 18 bases between the two ends. Germline V gene lookup returns CDR1 MDHEN and CDR2 SYDVKM. This CDR3 is 17 amino acids long. The CDR3 region is CASTLGWADAYNSPLHF. The CDR3 region has the DNA TGTGCCAGCACCTTGGGTTGGGCGGACGCCTATAATTCACCCCTCCACTTT.

This clone was counted once. This chain joins TRBV28 and TRBJ1-2; TRBD1 matches 11 bases. The germline CDR1 and CDR2 sequences are MDHEN and SYDVKM. This CDR3 region has 14 residues. The V gene end was trimmed by 4 bases and the J gene end by 4 bases; junction bases not matched to a gene: 2. The CDR3 spells CASSWDRGFYGYTF. CDR3 nucleotide sequence: TGTGCCAGCAGTTGGGACAGGGGGTTCTATGGCTACACCTTC.

V gene TRBV7-9 combines with J gene TRBJ1-1; 8 bases match TRBD1. This CDR3 contains 13 residues. V was clipped by 3 bases and J by 13 bases; unmatched bases: 10. The V gene's germline CDR1 is SEHNR and CDR2 FQNEAQ (reference sequence). This chain's CDR3 is CASSLSGGSKDFF. The CDR3 DNA sequence: TGTGCCAGCAGCTTGTCAGGGGGCTCTAAGGATTTCTTT.

The genes are TRBV7-8 and TRBJ2-7; D is unresolved. This CDR3 comprises 12 residues. Trimming took 5 bases from V and 2 from J, leaving 7 bases between them. Germline CDR1 SGHVS, CDR2 FQNEAQ. As DNA, the CDR3 is TGTGCCAGCAGCCCGAACCCCTACGAGCAGTACTTC. This sequence encodes CASSPNPYEQYF.

The chain is built from TRBV7-8 and TRBJ2-3; 11 positions match TRBD2. Trimming at V came to 4 bases and at J to 6 bases, leaving 3 bases not matched to a gene. Per germline, CDR1 SGHVS and CDR2 FQNEAQ. This CDR3 spans 14 amino acids. CDR3 nucleotide sequence: TGTGCCAGCAGCTCCCGGACTAGCGGGGATACGCAGTATTTT. This encodes CASSSRTSGDTQYF.

J is TRBJ2-7 and V is TRBV27, with 7 bases fitting TRBD1. This CDR3 has 13 residues. V was clipped by 5 bases and J by 2 bases; unmatched bases: 3. The germline V gene encodes CDR1 MNHEY and CDR2 SMNVEV (reference sequence). In nucleotides, the CDR3 is TGTGCCAGCAGTAGACAGGGTCCCTACGAGCAGTACTTC. It yields the protein CASSRQGPYEQYF.

This chain connects TRBV28 to TRBJ1-4; D is perhaps TRBD1 (5 bases). From germline, CDR1 is MDHEN and CDR2 SYDVKM. The CDR3 length is 15 residues. The V gene lost 10 bases and the J gene lost 8 bases, with 23 bases spanning the gap. CDR3: CANSRRGGVEEKLFF. The CDR3 coding sequence is TGTGCCAACTCCCGCCGCGGGGGGGTGGAGGAAAAACTGTTTTTT.

CDR3 sequence reads: CASSIGGLAEAFF. The CDR3, as DNA: TGTGCCAGTAGTATAGGGGGGCTGGCTGAAGCTTTCTTT. J is TRBJ1-1 and V is TRBV19, with D tentatively TRBD1 (6 bases). Germline V gene lookup returns CDR1 LNHDA and CDR2 SQIVND (reference sequence). The CDR3 has 13 residues. The ends were cut back, 1 base at V and 6 bases at J, with 9 bases in the middle.

DNA for the CDR3: TGTGCCAGCAGCCAAGATCCGGACAGTCCGAGGGGGAAACTGTTTTTT. Its translation is CASSQDPDSPRGKLFF. The chain employs TRBV3-1 (or the pseudogene TRBV3-2) and TRBJ1-4; weak D call: TRBD1 (6 bases). The CDR3 has 16 residues. V was trimmed by 0 bases and J by 11 bases, leaving 19 bases between them. Germline V CDR1 and CDR2: LGHDT, YNNKEL (reference sequence).

The V and J genes are TRBV3-1 (or the pseudogene TRBV3-2) and TRBJ2-1; TRBD2 matches 9 bases. Germline loops: CDR1 LGHDT, CDR2 YNNKEL (reference sequence). There are 15 residues in the CDR3. The ends lost 4 bases at V and 8 bases at J; junction bases unmatched: 9. In nucleotides, the CDR3 is TGTGCCAGCAGCCCCTGGACTAGCGAAGGCGATGAGCAGTTCTTC. As protein: CASSPWTSEGDEQFF.

By frequency in the sample, this clone is medium-sized. The chain employs TRBV4-2 and TRBJ2-2, with TRBD2 identical over 7 bases. Trimming removed 2 bases from V and 1 base from J; junction bases left unmatched: 7. The germline gives CDR1 LGHNA, CDR2 YNFKEQ. This CDR3 spans 17 amino acids. The CDR3 loop reads CASSQRVAGVNTGELFF. The CDR3 nucleotides are TGTGCCAGCAGCCAAAGGGTGGCGGGGGTGAACACCGGGGAGCTGTTTTTT.

This chain joins TRBV5-1 and TRBJ1-3, with TRBD1 matching over 7 bases. V dropped 4 bases and J dropped 0; count of bases not matched to a gene: 10. The CDR3 is 17 residues long. Germline CDR1 and CDR2: SGHRS and YFSETQ. DNA of the CDR3: TGCGCCAGCAGCACCTGGGACAGTGGTACCTCTGGAAACACCATATATTTT. As protein: CASSTWDSGTSGNTIYF. Full variable domain (outside the CDR3, taken from reference TRBV5-1 and TRBJ1-3): KAGVTQTPRYLIKTRGQQVTLSCSPISGHRSVSWYQQTPGQGLQFLFEYFSETQRNKGNFPGRFSGRQFSNSRSEMNVSTLELGDSALYLCASSTWDSGTSGNTIYFGEGSWLTVV.

The J gene is TRBJ2-1, the V gene TRBV10-3; the match to TRBD1 covers 9 bases. Trimming at V came to 7 bases and at J to 7 bases, leaving 8 bases not matched to a gene. Germline V gene sequence: CDR1 ENHRY, CDR2 SYGVKD. The CDR3 contains 14 residues. CDR3 residues: CAITHDRGDNEQFF. CDR3 nucleotides: TGTGCCATCACACACGACAGGGGGGATAATGAGCAGTTCTTC.

The V call is TRBV29-1, the J call TRBJ2-7; TRBD1 is a possible D gene (5 bases). This CDR3 comprises 11 residues. V was trimmed by 6 bases and J by 6 bases, leaving 12 bases between them. Germline V gene sequence: CDR1 SQVTM, CDR2 ANQGSEA. The CDR3 spells CSVLTVGEQYF. As DNA, the CDR3 is TGCAGCGTCCTGACAGTAGGCGAGCAGTACTTC.

This chain links TRBV6-1 with TRBJ2-7, with 12 bases identical to TRBD1. Germline V gene data show CDR1 as MNHNS and CDR2 as SASEGT. The CDR3 loop spans 14 amino acids. V lost 6 bases, J lost 6 bases, and 6 bases stayed unmatched. For the CDR3, the DNA is TGTGCCAGCAGGCCGGGACAGGGGGCGGTCGAGCAGTACTTC. This sequence encodes CASRPGQGAVEQYF.

The chain carries TRBV5-6 and TRBJ1-1, with a tentative D call TRBD1 (6 bases). The CDR3 totals 14 residues. Germline values: CDR1 SGHDT, CDR2 YYEEEE. Between the trimmed V and J ends, which lost 4 bases and 5 bases, there was a span of 15 bases. The CDR3 loop is CASSSQGRVTEAFF. The CDR3 nucleotides read TGTGCCAGCAGCAGCCAGGGGCGTGTGACTGAAGCTTTCTTT.

The genes are TRBV6-5 and TRBJ1-1; a possible D gene is TRBD1 (6 bases). Germline values: CDR1 MNHEY, CDR2 SVGAGI. Trimming cost V 3 bases and J 3 bases, with 8 bases left between them. This CDR3 is built from 13 residues. The CDR3 DNA reads TGTGCCAGCAGTTATAAGGGGGACACTGAAGCTTTCTTT. Translation: CASSYKGDTEAFF.

The chain combines TRBV18 with TRBJ2-2; D is possibly TRBD1 (6 bases). Germline V gives CDR1 KGHSH, CDR2 LQKENI. The CDR3 length is 14 residues. The V gene lost 4 bases and the J gene lost 5 bases, with 11 bases spanning the gap. The DNA for the CDR3 is TGTGCCAGCTCACAGGGGGTCCAGACCGGGGAGCTGTTTTTT. Amino acid sequence: CASSQGVQTGELFF.

The genes are TRBV19 and TRBJ2-7, with D unclear. The CDR3 length is 13 residues. Germline V gene lookup returns CDR1 LNHDA and CDR2 SQIVND (reference sequence). V was shortened by 6 bases and J by 0 bases, with 9 bases between the two germline ends. The CDR3 DNA reads TGTGCCAGTAGCCAGCAGAGCTCCTACGAGCAGTACTTC. Translating it yields CASSQQSSYEQYF.

The gene calls are TRBV12-5 and TRBJ2-7, with no clear D. Germline V gives CDR1 LGHNT, CDR2 FRNRAP. The germline V and J ends were trimmed by 0 bases and 2 bases, with 20 bases remaining between them. The CDR3 is 18 residues long. CDR3 coding DNA: TGTGCTAGTGGTTTGGTACATTACGGTATCGGAAGCCCCTACGAGCAGTACTTC. Amino acids: CASGLVHYGIGSPYEQYF.

The rearrangement links TRBV6-5 to TRBJ1-1; 7 bases fit TRBD1. Germline V lookup: CDR1 MNHEY, CDR2 SVGAGI. The CDR3 runs 15 residues. V shed 6 bases and J 3 bases; nucleotides not matched to a gene: 10. The CDR3 coding sequence is TGTGCCAGCAGCGATCCGGGACAGATTCACACTGAAGCTTTCTTT. It translates to CASSDPGQIHTEAFF.